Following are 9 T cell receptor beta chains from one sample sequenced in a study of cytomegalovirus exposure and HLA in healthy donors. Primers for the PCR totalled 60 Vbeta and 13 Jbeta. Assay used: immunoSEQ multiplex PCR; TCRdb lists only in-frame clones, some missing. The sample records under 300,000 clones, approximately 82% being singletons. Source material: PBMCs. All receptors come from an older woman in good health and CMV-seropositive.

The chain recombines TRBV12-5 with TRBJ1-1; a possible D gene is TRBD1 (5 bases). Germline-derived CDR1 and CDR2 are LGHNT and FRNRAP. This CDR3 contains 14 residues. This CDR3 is CATSGLGTDTEAFF. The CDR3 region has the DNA TGTGCCACTAGTGGTTTGGGGACTGACACTGAAGCTTTCTTT.

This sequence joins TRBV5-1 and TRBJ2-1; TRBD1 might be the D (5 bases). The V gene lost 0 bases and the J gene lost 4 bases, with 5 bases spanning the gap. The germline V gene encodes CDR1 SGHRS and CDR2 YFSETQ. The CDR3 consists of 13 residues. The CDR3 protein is CASSLDRYNEQFF. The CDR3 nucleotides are TGCGCCAGCAGCTTGGACAGGTACAATGAGCAGTTCTTC.

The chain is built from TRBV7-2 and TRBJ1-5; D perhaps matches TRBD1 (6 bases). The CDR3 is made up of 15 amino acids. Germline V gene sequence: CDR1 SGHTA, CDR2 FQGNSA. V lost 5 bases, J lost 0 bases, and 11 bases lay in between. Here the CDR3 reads CASSPRGNSNQPQHF. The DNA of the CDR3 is TGTGCCAGCAGCCCCAGGGGTAATAGCAATCAGCCCCAGCATTTT.

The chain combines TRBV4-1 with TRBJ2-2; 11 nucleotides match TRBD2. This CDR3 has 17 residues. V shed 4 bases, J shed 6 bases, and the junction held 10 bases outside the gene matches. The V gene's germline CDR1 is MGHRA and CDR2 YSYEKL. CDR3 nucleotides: TGCGCCAGCAGCCCCAACGTGGTAGCGGGAGGGCCCGGGGAGCTGTTTTTT. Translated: CASSPNVVAGGPGELFF.

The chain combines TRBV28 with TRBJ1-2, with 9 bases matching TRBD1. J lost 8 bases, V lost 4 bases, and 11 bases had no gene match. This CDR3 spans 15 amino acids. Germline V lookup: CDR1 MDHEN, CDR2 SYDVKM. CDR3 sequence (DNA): TGTGCCAGCAGTTCCGGGACAGGGATTATGTTCGGCTACACCTTC. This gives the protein CASSSGTGIMFGYTF.

The CDR3 DNA reads as TGTGCCTGGAATCTGGGCCTGAGCAATCAGCCCCAGCATTTT. Protein product: CAWNLGLSNQPQHF. This chain links TRBV30 with TRBJ1-5; D remains unclear. V was pared by 4 bases and J by 1 base, with 11 bases between. This CDR3 comprises 14 residues. Germline V gene data show CDR1 as GTSNPN and CDR2 as SVGIG (reference sequence).

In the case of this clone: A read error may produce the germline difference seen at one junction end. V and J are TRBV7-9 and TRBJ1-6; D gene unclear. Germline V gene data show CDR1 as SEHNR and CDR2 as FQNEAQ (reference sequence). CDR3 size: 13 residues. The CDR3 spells CSSSLYEWSPLHF. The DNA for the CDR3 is TGTTCCAGCAGCTTATATGAGTGGTCACCCCTCCACTTT.

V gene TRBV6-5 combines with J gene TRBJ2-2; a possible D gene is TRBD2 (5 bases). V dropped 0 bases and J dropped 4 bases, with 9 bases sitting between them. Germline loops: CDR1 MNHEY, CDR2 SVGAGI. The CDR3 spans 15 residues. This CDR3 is CASSYSLGSTGELFF. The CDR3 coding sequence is TGTGCCAGCAGTTACTCTTTGGGGAGCACCGGGGAGCTGTTTTTT.

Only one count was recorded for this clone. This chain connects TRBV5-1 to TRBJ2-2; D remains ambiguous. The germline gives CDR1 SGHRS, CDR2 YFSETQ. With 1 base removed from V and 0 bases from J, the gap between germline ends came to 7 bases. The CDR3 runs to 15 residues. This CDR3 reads CASSLQLSNTGELFF. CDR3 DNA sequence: TGCGCCAGCAGCTTGCAACTCTCGAACACCGGGGAGCTGTTTTTT.